This T cell receptor (beta chain) was documented in a study of PD-L1 blockade in urothelial cancer. Whole-study context: Most patients, twenty-five of 29, were males with bladder-origin cancer. Researchers found blood samples held a median of 141,255 T cells.

Clones were read by immunoSEQ multiplex PCR, and TCRdb kept only the in-frame ones, dropping some. The sample lists 90,000 to 120,000 clones, around 85% occurring once. Material: PBMCs, obtained around atezolizumab (anti-PD-L1) treatment. The sequence was collected from a man in his forties or fifties with urothelial cancer.

The CDR3 bases are TGTGCCACCAGCAGAGAGGGGGGGGGACCTTATAGAGCCGAGAATTCACCCCTCCACTTT. Protein sequence: CATSREGGGPYRAENSPLHF. V is TRBV15 and J is TRBJ1-6, with D possibly being TRBD1 (5 bases). The V end lost 0 bases, the J end lost 7 bases, and 25 bases lay between the germline ends. CDR3 size: 20 residues. The germline V gene encodes CDR1 LNHNV and CDR2 YYDKDF (reference sequence).